These 32 T cell receptor beta chains originate from one sample sequenced in a study of regulatory T cells in long-lasting Graves disease. The time point: newly diagnosed GD, antithyroid drugs for less than 3 months. RNA isolated from PBMCs was used to make the TCR library. Both iRepertoire HTBI primers and Arm-PCR of CDR3 regions were used to build the TCR beta libraries. MiXCR, run by TCRdb on the multiplex PCR reads, gives a single entry per CDR3 protein. The sample records roughly 530,000 distinct CDR3 sequences, 15% to 20% being singletons. Another study also made use of these data, one on T cells in Graves' hyperthyroidism and ophthalmopathy.

This sample comprised peripheral blood mononuclear cells (PBMCs), obtained at new diagnosis, from a patient treated with antithyroid drugs. Every receptor here comes from a woman aged 35-65 years with Graves disease.

This clonotype appeared many times. This chain connects TRBV4-1 to TRBJ2-3; 7 positions agree with TRBD1. Germline CDR1 reads MGHRA; CDR2 reads YSYEKL. The CDR3 is 17 amino acids. V lost 4 bases and J lost 2; bases outside the gene matches: 12. The DNA for the CDR3 is TGCGCCAGCAGCCCAAGCCGGGACAGTGGAAACACAGATACGCAGTATTTT. Translated, it gives CASSPSRDSGNTDTQYF.

This clonotype has more than one count but fewer than ten. V and J are TRBV28 and TRBJ2-6, with D possibly being TRBD1 (6 bases). Trimming pared 8 bases from V and 0 bases from J, leaving 14 bases between. Germline-derived CDR1 and CDR2 are MDHEN and SYDVKM. This CDR3 is 16 amino acids long. CDR3: CASCTGIHSGANVLTF. CDR3 nucleotide sequence: TGTGCCAGCTGTACAGGGATTCACTCTGGGGCCAACGTCCTGACTTTC.

V gene TRBV9 combines with J gene TRBJ2-3; D gene unclear. Trimming pared 3 bases from V and 6 bases from J, leaving 20 bases between. This CDR3 has 16 residues. Germline values: CDR1 SGDLS, CDR2 YYNGEE. CDR3 sequence: CASSASLLGLGDTQYF. As DNA, the CDR3 is TGTGCCAGCAGCGCTTCCCTTTTGGGGTTGGGGGATACGCAGTATTTT.

The sample holds many counts of this clonotype. The chain combines TRBV11-2 with TRBJ2-1; 8 bases fit TRBD1. After removal of 1 base from V and 4 bases from J, the junction contained 6 bases not matched to a gene. The CDR3 sequence is 16 residues long. CDR1 is SGHAT, CDR2 FQNNGV, per germline. The CDR3 is CASSLGPGGAYNEQFF. The CDR3 nucleotides read TGTGCCAGCAGCTTAGGCCCAGGGGGCGCTTACAATGAGCAGTTCTTC. The variable domain in full, completed from reference TRBV11-2 and TRBJ2-1, reads EAGVAQSPRYKIIEKRQSVAFWCNPISGHATLYWYQQILGQGPKLLIQFQNNGVVDDSQLPKDRFSAERLKGVDSTLKIQPAKLEDSAVYLCASSLGPGGAYNEQFFGPGTRLTVL.

Many counts were recorded for this clonotype. This chain connects TRBV13 to TRBJ2-1, with D unclear. From germline, CDR1 is PRHDT and CDR2 FYEKMQ (reference sequence). The CDR3 contains 11 residues. Trimming stripped 3 bases from V and 6 bases from J, with 3 bases between. The CDR3 here is CASSFINEQFF. In DNA, the CDR3 is TGTGCCAGCAGCTTCATCAATGAGCAGTTCTTC.

CDR3 protein: CASTPAVGTDTQYF. The CDR3 DNA is TGTGCCAGCACCCCGGCAGTCGGCACAGATACGCAGTATTTT. The chain recombines TRBV6-1 with TRBJ2-3; D is unclear. Germline CDR1 MNHNS, CDR2 SASEGT. Trimming took 7 bases from V and 1 from J, leaving 12 bases between them. This CDR3 spans 14 amino acids.

This clonotype showed up just a few times. The chain joins TRBV2 to TRBJ1-6; D remains ambiguous. The germline CDR1 and CDR2 sequences are SNHLY and FYNNEI. This CDR3 is 14 amino acids long. V was cut by 8 bases and J by 9 bases, with 17 bases left in between. CDR3 in amino acids: CASSRAVTGSPLHF. CDR3 bases: TGTGCCAGCTCGAGGGCAGTGACGGGTTCACCCCTCCACTTT.

This clonotype occurred many times. The gene calls are TRBV6-1 and TRBJ1-5; D perhaps matches TRBD1 (5 bases). V dropped 3 bases and J dropped 2 bases, with 17 bases sitting between them. The germline V gene has CDR1 MNHNS and CDR2 SASEGT. The length of the CDR3 is 17 residues. The CDR3 sequence is CASSDPRRGAGNQPQHF. The CDR3 DNA sequence: TGTGCCAGCAGTGACCCGAGACGGGGCGCGGGCAATCAGCCCCAGCATTTT.

The V call is TRBV6-1, the J call TRBJ1-2; possibly TRBD1 for D (6 bases). There are 13 residues in the CDR3. Trimming removed 2 bases at V and 4 bases at J, with 8 bases between. CDR1 and CDR2 (germline): MNHNS, SASEGT. The CDR3 DNA follows: TGTGCCAGCAGTGAAACAGGGTTCTATGGCTACACCTTC. This translates into CASSETGFYGYTF.

In this sample, this clonotype turned up many times. The chain links TRBV5-5 to TRBJ2-5; D perhaps matches TRBD1 (7 bases). The germline V gene encodes CDR1 SGHKS and CDR2 YYEKEE (reference sequence). Trimming took 3 bases from V and 5 from J, leaving 20 bases between them. The length of the CDR3 is 16 residues. Written as DNA, the CDR3 is TGTGCCAGCAGCTGGGGGAGGACAGGTCTGGAGGAGACCCAGTACTTC. Protein sequence: CASSWGRTGLEETQYF.

This clonotype was seen at least ten times. The CDR3 here is CASRRAGADTQYF. The CDR3 region has the DNA TGTGCCAGCAGAAGAGCAGGGGCAGATACGCAGTATTTT. The rearrangement uses TRBV27 and TRBJ2-3; weak D call: TRBD1 (6 bases). V was pared by 6 bases and J by 4 bases, with 11 bases between. This CDR3 is built from 13 residues. Germline CDR1 and CDR2: MNHEY and SMNVEV (reference sequence).

This clonotype was picked up a small number of times. This rearrangement joins TRBV4-1 to TRBJ2-5; D is undetermined. The V and J ends lost 4 bases and 2 bases respectively, with 11 bases between them. The CDR3 is made up of 14 amino acids. From germline, CDR1 is MGHRA and CDR2 YSYEKL. The CDR3 DNA sequence: TGCGCCAGCAGCCGAAGGACGGAGCAAGAGACCCAGTACTTC. It codes for CASSRRTEQETQYF.

This chain connects TRBV5-1 to TRBJ2-3; 10 nucleotides agree with TRBD2. CDR3 length: 14 amino acids. Looked up from germline, CDR1 is SGHRS and CDR2 is YFSETQ. The ends lost 1 base at V and 5 bases at J; junction bases unmatched: 1. The CDR3: CASSLLAGEDTQYF. The CDR3 nucleotides are TGCGCCAGCAGCTTGCTAGCGGGGGAAGATACGCAGTATTTT.

This clonotype has a handful of counts. The chain couples TRBV5-1 to TRBJ2-7; D is undetermined. This CDR3 spans 10 amino acids. Per germline, CDR1 SGHRS and CDR2 YFSETQ. The germline V and J ends were trimmed by 6 bases and 11 bases, with 12 bases remaining between them. The CDR3 DNA reads as TGCGCCAGCAACGCGGATTGGAAGTACTTC. It encodes CASNADWKYF.

The chain joins TRBV6-1 to TRBJ2-7; D not certain. Germline V CDR1 and CDR2: MNHNS, SASEGT. This CDR3 has 15 amino acids. Trimming took off 3 bases at V and 0 bases at J, with 12 bases between the two ends. The chain's CDR3 is CASSDLARSSYEQYF. The CDR3, as DNA: TGTGCCAGCAGTGACTTGGCCAGGAGCTCCTACGAGCAGTACTTC.

At least ten counts were recorded for this clonotype. This chain links TRBV11-1 with TRBJ2-5, with D perhaps TRBD1 (6 bases). CDR1 SGHAT and CDR2 FQDESV come from the germline V gene (reference sequence). V was clipped by 1 base and J by 2 bases, with 17 bases between them. The CDR3 is made up of 17 amino acids. The CDR3 is CASSLEAFRGQQETQYF. CDR3 nucleotide sequence: TGTGCCAGCAGCTTAGAGGCTTTTCGTGGACAGCAAGAGACCCAGTACTTC.

As to this clonotype: Just one base apart from a much larger clone, this may be a read error. The chain couples TRBV4-1 to TRBJ2-1; the D gene is possibly TRBD2 (5 bases). There are 14 residues in the CDR3. Trimming took off 4 bases at V and 7 bases at J, with 14 bases between the two ends. From germline, CDR1 is MGHRA and CDR2 YSYEKL. DNA for the CDR3: TGCGCCAGCAGCCCTTATGGGCCGGGGAATGAGCAGTTCTTC. Translation gives CASSPYGPGNEQFF.

In its sample, this clonotype was seen many times. This chain joins TRBV29-1 and TRBJ1-1, with D hard to call. Per the germline V gene, CDR1 is SQVTM and CDR2 is ANQGSEA. Trimming removed 4 bases at V and 3 bases at J, with 6 bases between. This CDR3 comprises 11 residues. This CDR3 is CSVGSYTEAFF. CDR3 sequence (DNA): TGCAGCGTTGGTTCGTACACTGAAGCTTTCTTT.

This clonotype was observed many times. The rearrangement joins TRBV6-1 to TRBJ1-1, with D perhaps TRBD1 (6 bases). The V gene's germline CDR1 is MNHNS and CDR2 SASEGT. The CDR3 covers 15 residues. Trimming took 5 bases from V and 8 from J, leaving 21 bases between them. The CDR3 sequence is CASSPRQVGPIEAFF. The CDR3 bases are TGTGCCAGCAGTCCCAGACAGGTGGGGCCGATCGAAGCTTTCTTT.

This clonotype was recorded at least ten times. The V gene is TRBV5-1, the J gene TRBJ2-3; TRBD2 agrees at 10 bases. The CDR3 totals 16 residues. Germline V lookup: CDR1 SGHRS, CDR2 YFSETQ. The ends lost 4 bases at V and 6 bases at J; junction bases unmatched: 11. This CDR3 reads CASSPKSGGARDTQYF. DNA for the CDR3: TGCGCCAGCAGCCCAAAGAGCGGGGGGGCAAGGGATACGCAGTATTTT.

At least ten counts were recorded for this clonotype. This chain links TRBV11-2 with TRBJ2-7, with D possibly TRBD1 on 6 matching bases. The CDR3 covers 17 residues. Between the trimmed V and J ends, which lost 2 bases and 1 base, there was a span of 18 bases. Germline V gene sequence: CDR1 SGHAT, CDR2 FQNNGV. DNA of the CDR3: TGTGCCAGCAGCTTATGGGCCCTGGGACATCGATCCTACGAGCAGTACTTC. It specifies CASSLWALGHRSYEQYF.

This clonotype was counted at least ten times. CDR3 bases: TGTGCCACACTGGGACAGCTGAACACTGAAGCTTTCTTT. Amino acids: CATLGQLNTEAFF. The V call is TRBV18, the J call TRBJ1-1; the match to TRBD1 covers 7 bases. Trimming took 10 bases from V and 0 from J; bases not matched to a gene: 5. Germline CDR1 and CDR2: KGHSH and LQKENI. The length of the CDR3 is 13 residues.

Ten or more counts support this clonotype. The chain links TRBV3-1 to TRBJ1-1; possibly TRBD1 for D (5 bases). This CDR3 comprises 13 residues. The V end was cut by 2 bases, the J end by 5 bases, with 9 bases between. The germline CDR1 and CDR2 sequences are LGHDT and YNNKEL (reference sequence). CDR3 sequence (DNA): TGTGCCAGCAGCCAACAGGGATGGACTGAAGCTTTCTTT. It specifies CASSQQGWTEAFF. Full variable domain (missing parts from reference TRBV3-1 and TRBJ1-1): DTAVSQTPKYLVTQMGNDKSIKCEQNLGHDTMYWYKQDSKKFLKIMFSYNNKELIINETVPNRFSPKSPDKAHLNLHINSLELGDSAVYFCASSQQGWTEAFFGQGTRLTVV.

V usage is TRBV6-2 or TRBV6-3 and J usage is TRBJ2-6; D unclear. The CDR3 is 14 residues long. Per the germline V gene, CDR1 is MNHEY and CDR2 is SVGEGT. Trimming shortened V by 7 bases and J by 4 bases, and 11 bases separated the two germline ends. This chain's CDR3 is CASKADAGANVLTF. The CDR3 region has the DNA TGTGCCAGCAAGGCCGACGCCGGGGCCAACGTCCTGACTTTC.

This clonotype was seen ten or more times. The gene calls are TRBV30 and TRBJ1-5, with D perhaps matching TRBD1 (6 bases). Germline assignment: CDR1 GTSNPN and CDR2 SVGIG (reference sequence). The CDR3 totals 12 residues. Trimming shortened V by 2 bases and J by 6 bases, and 8 bases separated the two germline ends. CDR3 nucleotides: TGTGCCTGGAGTTCAGGGGTTCAGCCCCAGCATTTT. Translating it yields CAWSSGVQPQHF. Combining the CDR3 with reference TRBV30 and TRBJ1-5 gives the whole variable domain SQTIHQWPATLVQPVGSPLSLECTVEGTSNPNLYWYRQAAGRGLQLLFYSVGIGQISSEVPQNLSASRPQDRQFILSSKKLLLSDSGFYLCAWSSGVQPQHFGDGTRLSIL.

The table lists this clonotype with many counts. The V call is TRBV20-1, the J call TRBJ2-1, with D hard to call. CDR1 and CDR2 (germline): DFQATT, SNEGSKA (reference sequence). Trimming cost V 0 bases and J 5 bases, with 17 bases left between them. The CDR3 contains 16 residues. CDR3 sequence: CSARDLSGRYHNEQFF. The CDR3, as DNA: TGCAGTGCTAGAGATCTGTCTGGCCGGTATCACAATGAGCAGTTCTTC.

This clonotype was detected a few times. This chain joins TRBV4-1 and TRBJ1-6, with TRBD1 identical over 8 bases. The CDR3 is 15 residues long. The germline gives CDR1 MGHRA, CDR2 YSYEKL. Trimming at V came to 3 bases and at J to 7 bases, leaving 5 bases not matched to a gene. The chain's CDR3 is CASSQVTGGNSPLHF. CDR3 sequence (DNA): TGCGCCAGCAGCCAGGTTACAGGGGGAAATTCACCCCTCCACTTT.

This clonotype has a count of ten or more. This chain connects TRBV7-6 to TRBJ1-4; D call uncertain. Germline CDR1 is SGHVS and CDR2 is FNYEAQ. The CDR3 sequence is 13 residues long. Between the trimmed V and J ends, which lost 0 bases and 5 bases, there was a span of 4 bases. The CDR3 nucleotides read TGTGCCAGCAGCTTAGCCAGAAATGAAAAACTGTTTTTT. Its translation: CASSLARNEKLFF.

With respect to this clonotype: At one end, the junction sequence differs from germline, possibly due to a read error. This chain joins TRBV3-1 and TRBJ1-1; TRBD1 agrees at 9 bases. This CDR3 is 14 amino acids long. The germline V gene encodes CDR1 LGHDT and CDR2 YNNKEL (reference sequence). CDR3: CAGSLGQGGTEAFF. Written as DNA, the CDR3 is TGTGCCGGCAGTCTGGGACAGGGAGGAACTGAAGCTTTCTTT.

The rearrangement joins TRBV6-2 or TRBV6-3 to TRBJ1-3; D gene unclear. In germline, CDR1 is MNHEY, CDR2 SVGEGT. V was pared by 0 bases and J by 0 bases, with 15 bases between. The CDR3 length is 18 residues. The CDR3 DNA reads TGTGCCAGCAGTTACTCGGATAACAGATTCAACTCTGGAAACACCATATATTTT. Encoded protein: CASSYSDNRFNSGNTIYF.

Points on this clonotype: At one end, the junction sequence differs from germline, possibly due to a read error. J is TRBJ1-2 and V is TRBV11-1, with a tentative D call TRBD1 (6 bases). Looked up from germline, CDR1 is SGHAT and CDR2 is FQDESV (reference sequence). This CDR3 region has 13 residues. For the CDR3, the DNA is TGTGCCAGCAGCGGCTCGGGGACACCCTTAGAGGCCTTC. Protein sequence: CASSGSGTPLEAF.

This clonotype was observed many times. The CDR3 bases are TGTGCCGAAAGACTTACGAGCTCCTACGAGCAGTACTTC. Residues: CAERLTSSYEQYF. This rearrangement joins TRBV7-2 to TRBJ2-7, with D unclear. With 11 bases removed from V and 0 bases from J, the gap between germline ends came to 14 bases. Germline CDR1 is SGHTA and CDR2 is FQGNSA. This CDR3 comprises 13 residues.